This TCR beta chain was profiled in a study of cytomegalovirus exposure and HLA in healthy donors. Researchers ran the PCR with 60 Vbeta and 13 Jbeta primers. Repertoires were generated with immunoSEQ multiplex PCR, while TCRdb's copy carries only in-frame clones and drops some. The sample carries about 130,000 clones, roughly four fifths recorded once. Remarks on this clone: Its antigen remains unknown.

The J segment lost 5 bases and the V segment lost 6 bases, leaving 4 bases of the junction unmatched. The CDR3 loop spans 13 amino acids. Germline-derived CDR1 and CDR2 are MNHEY and SMNVEV (reference sequence). General study points: Prediction of most subjects' HLA-A and HLA-B alleles by TCR beta sequences was reportedly accurate. A later analysis found that most CMV-associated TCR beta chains appeared HLA-restricted.

The sequencing input was PBMCs. J is TRBJ1-5 and V is TRBV27; TRBD1 agrees at 7 bases. This clonotype originated in a woman aged 60-75 years in good health and CMV-seronegative. The CDR3 DNA reads as TGTGCCAGCAGCGGGGACAGCCATCAGCCCCAGCATTTT. Amino acids: CASSGDSHQPQHF.